This T cell receptor (beta chain) originates from a study of CD8+ T cells in alopecia areata. Study background: Patients remained on tofacitinib for 6 to 18 months and then went 6 months without it.

Treatment defined: oral pan-JAK inhibitor, 5-10 mg twice daily. A note on this clone: Its antigen remains unknown.

Study results and caveats: It was lesional scalp, especially alopecia totalis/universalis, that showed higher clonality than normal scalp. Tofacitinib delivered significant drops in scalp clonality and in expanded CD8+ clones among the top 100. Resident alphabeta T-cell populations of normal skin are likewise subject to sequencing in scalp samples.

Extracted RNA was reverse transcribed, and the resulting cDNA served as sequencing template. Here immunoSEQ multiplex PCR was the method, and the copy in TCRdb shows in-frame clones only, minus some. The sample lists fewer than 350,000 clones, 58% occurring once. Looked up from germline, CDR1 is GTSNPN and CDR2 is SVGIG (reference sequence). This CDR3 is built from 16 residues. V lost 5 bases and J lost 2; bases outside the gene matches: 12. This receptor was taken from a human donor with alopecia areata. This chain connects TRBV30 to TRBJ2-7; 10 nucleotides match TRBD1. This material consisted of CD4+ T cells sorted from blood, taken at week 24, from a patient treated with tofacitinib. CDR3 protein: CAWGTGVNFRPYEQYF. The CDR3 DNA reads TGTGCCTGGGGGACAGGGGTGAATTTTCGGCCCTACGAGCAGTACTTC.